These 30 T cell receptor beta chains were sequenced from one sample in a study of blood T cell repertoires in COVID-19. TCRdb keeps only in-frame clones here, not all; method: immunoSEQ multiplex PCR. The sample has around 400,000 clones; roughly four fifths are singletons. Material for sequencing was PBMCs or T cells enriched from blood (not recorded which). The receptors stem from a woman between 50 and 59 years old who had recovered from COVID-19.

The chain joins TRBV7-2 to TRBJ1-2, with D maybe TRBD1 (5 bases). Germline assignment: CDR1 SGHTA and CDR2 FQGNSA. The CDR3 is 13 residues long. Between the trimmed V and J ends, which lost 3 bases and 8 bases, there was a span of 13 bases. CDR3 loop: CASSLGREGGYTF. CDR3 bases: TGTGCCAGCAGCTTGGGCAGGGAAGGGGGCTACACCTTC.

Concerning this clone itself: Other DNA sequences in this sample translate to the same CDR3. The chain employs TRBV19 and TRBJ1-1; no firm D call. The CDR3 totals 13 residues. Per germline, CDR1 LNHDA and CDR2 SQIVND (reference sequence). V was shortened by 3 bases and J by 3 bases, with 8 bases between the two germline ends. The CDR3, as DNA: TGTGCCAGTAGTATGGCGGCAGACACTGAAGCTTTCTTT. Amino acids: CASSMAADTEAFF.

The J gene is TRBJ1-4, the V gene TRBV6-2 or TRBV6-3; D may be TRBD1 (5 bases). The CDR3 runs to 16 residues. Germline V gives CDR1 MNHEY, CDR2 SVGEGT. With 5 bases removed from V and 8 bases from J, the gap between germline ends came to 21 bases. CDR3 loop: CASSPPDFVGAEKLFF. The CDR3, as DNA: TGTGCCAGCAGTCCCCCCGACTTTGTTGGGGCCGAAAAACTGTTTTTT.

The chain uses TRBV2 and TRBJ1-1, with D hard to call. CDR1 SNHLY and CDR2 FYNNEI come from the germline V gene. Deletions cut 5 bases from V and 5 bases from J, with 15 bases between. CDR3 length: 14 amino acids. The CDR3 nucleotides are TGTGCCAGCAGTCCAGGTGGCGATTTGACTGAAGCTTTCTTT. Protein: CASSPGGDLTEAFF.

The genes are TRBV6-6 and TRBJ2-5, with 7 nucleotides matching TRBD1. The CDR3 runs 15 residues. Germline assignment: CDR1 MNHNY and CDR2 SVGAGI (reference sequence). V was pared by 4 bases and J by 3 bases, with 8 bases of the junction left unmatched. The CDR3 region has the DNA TGTGCCAGCAGTTCAGGGACAGTTACTAAAGAGACCCAGTACTTC. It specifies CASSSGTVTKETQYF.

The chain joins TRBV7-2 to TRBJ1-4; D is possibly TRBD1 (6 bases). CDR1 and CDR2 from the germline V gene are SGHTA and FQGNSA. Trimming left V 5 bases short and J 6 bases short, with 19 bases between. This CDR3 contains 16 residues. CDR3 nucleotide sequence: TGTGCCAGCAGCGAGGCCACCGGGACACTCGATGAAAAACTGTTTTTT. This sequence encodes CASSEATGTLDEKLFF.

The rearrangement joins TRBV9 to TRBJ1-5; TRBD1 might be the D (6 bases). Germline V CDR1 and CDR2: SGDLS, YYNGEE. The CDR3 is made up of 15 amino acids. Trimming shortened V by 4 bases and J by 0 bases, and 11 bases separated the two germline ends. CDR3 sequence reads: CASSSQGFSNQPQHF. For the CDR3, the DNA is TGTGCCAGCAGCTCACAGGGATTTAGCAATCAGCCCCAGCATTTT.

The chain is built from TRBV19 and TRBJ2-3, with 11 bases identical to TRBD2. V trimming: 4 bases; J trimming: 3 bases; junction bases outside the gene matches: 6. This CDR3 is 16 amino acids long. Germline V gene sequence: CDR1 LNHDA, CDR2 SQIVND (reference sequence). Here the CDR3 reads CASSTNSGGETDTQYF. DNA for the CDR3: TGTGCCAGTAGTACCAATAGCGGGGGGGAGACAGATACGCAGTATTTT.

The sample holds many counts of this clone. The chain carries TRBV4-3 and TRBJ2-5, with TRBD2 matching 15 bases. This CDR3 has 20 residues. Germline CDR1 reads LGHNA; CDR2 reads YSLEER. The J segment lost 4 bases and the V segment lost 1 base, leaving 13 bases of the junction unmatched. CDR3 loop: CASSQGPAGTSGRRGETQYF. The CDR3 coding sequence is TGCGCCAGCAGCCAAGGTCCCGCCGGGACTAGCGGGAGGAGAGGAGAGACCCAGTACTTC.

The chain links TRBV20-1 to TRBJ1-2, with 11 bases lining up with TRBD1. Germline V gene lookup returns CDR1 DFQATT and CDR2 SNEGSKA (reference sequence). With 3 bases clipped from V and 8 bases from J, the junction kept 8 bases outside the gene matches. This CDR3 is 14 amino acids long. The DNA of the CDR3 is TGCAGTGCTAGTAGCGGACAGGGGGCGCAAGGCTACACCTTC. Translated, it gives CSASSGQGAQGYTF.

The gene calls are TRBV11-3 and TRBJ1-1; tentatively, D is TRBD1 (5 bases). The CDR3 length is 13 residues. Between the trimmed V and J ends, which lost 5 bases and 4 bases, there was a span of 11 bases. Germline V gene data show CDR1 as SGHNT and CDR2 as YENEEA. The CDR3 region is CASSLQERTEAFF. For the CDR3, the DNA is TGTGCCAGCAGCCTACAGGAACGCACTGAAGCTTTCTTT.

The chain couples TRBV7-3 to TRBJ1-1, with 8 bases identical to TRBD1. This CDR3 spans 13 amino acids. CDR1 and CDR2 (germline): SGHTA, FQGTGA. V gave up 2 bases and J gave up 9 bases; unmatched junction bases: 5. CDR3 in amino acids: CASSLSGGDQAFF. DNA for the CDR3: TGTGCCAGCAGCTTATCAGGGGGCGATCAAGCTTTCTTT.

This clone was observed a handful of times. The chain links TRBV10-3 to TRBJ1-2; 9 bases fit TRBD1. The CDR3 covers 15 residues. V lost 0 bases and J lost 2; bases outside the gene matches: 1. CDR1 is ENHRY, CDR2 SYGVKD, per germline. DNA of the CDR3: TGTGCCATCAGTGAGTCGGGACAGGGCAACTATGGCTACACCTTC. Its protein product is CAISESGQGNYGYTF.

CDR3 amino acids: CASSFGTGGADTQYF. The CDR3 nucleotides read TGCGCCAGCAGCTTTGGGACAGGGGGCGCAGATACGCAGTATTTT. The chain carries TRBV5-1 and TRBJ2-3; TRBD1 aligns across 12 bases. V shed 2 bases, J shed 4 bases, and the junction held 2 bases outside the gene matches. Looked up from germline, CDR1 is SGHRS and CDR2 is YFSETQ. The length of the CDR3 is 15 residues.

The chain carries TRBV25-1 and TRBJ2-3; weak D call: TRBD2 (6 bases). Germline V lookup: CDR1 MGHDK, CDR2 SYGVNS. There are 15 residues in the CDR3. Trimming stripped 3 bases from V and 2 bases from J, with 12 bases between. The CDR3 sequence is CASSDPGGSTDTQYF. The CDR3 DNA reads TGTGCCAGCAGTGACCCTGGGGGGTCCACAGATACGCAGTATTTT. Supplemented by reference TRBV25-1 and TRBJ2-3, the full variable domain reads EADIYQTPRYLVIGTGKKITLECSQTMGHDKMYWYQQDPGMELHLIHYSYGVNSTEKGDLSSESTVSRIRTEHFPLTLESARPSHTSQYLCASSDPGGSTDTQYFGPGTRLTVL.

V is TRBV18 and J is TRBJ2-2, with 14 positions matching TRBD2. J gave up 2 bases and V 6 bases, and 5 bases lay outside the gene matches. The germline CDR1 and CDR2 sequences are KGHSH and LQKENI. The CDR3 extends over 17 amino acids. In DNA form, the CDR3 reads TGTGCCAGCTCGTCGACTAGCGGGGGGGCCAACACCGGGGAGCTGTTTTTT. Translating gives CASSSTSGGANTGELFF.

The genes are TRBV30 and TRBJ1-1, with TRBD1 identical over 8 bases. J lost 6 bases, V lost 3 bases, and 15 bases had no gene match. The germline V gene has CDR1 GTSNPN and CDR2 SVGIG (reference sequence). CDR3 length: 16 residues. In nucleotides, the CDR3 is TGTGCCTGGAGAAGTCAGGGGGCTAGGGGGATAGCTGAAGCTTTCTTT. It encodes CAWRSQGARGIAEAFF.

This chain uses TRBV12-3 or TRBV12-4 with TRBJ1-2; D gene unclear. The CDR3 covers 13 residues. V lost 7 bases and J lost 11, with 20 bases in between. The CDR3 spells CASTTPGRAAYTF. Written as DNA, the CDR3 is TGTGCCAGCACCACTCCCGGGCGGGCGGCATACACCTTC.

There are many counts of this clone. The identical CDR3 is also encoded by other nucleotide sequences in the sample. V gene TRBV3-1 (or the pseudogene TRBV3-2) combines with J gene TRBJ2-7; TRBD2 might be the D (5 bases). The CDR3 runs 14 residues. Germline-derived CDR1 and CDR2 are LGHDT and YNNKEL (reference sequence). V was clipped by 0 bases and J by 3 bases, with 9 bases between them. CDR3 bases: TGTGCCAGCAGCCAAGACCCGGGGAACTACGAGCAGTACTTC. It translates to CASSQDPGNYEQYF.

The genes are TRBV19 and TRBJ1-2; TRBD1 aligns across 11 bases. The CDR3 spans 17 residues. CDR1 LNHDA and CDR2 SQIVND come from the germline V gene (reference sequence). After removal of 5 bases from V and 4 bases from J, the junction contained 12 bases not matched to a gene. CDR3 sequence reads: CASSSITGQGAGYGYTF. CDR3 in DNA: TGTGCCAGTAGTTCGATCACCGGACAGGGGGCAGGCTATGGCTACACCTTC.

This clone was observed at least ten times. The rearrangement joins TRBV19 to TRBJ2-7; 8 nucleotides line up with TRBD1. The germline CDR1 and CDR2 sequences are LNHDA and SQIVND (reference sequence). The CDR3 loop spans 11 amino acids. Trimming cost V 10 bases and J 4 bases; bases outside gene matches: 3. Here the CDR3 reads CATGQGYEQYF. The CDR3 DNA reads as TGTGCCACCGGACAGGGATACGAGCAGTACTTC.

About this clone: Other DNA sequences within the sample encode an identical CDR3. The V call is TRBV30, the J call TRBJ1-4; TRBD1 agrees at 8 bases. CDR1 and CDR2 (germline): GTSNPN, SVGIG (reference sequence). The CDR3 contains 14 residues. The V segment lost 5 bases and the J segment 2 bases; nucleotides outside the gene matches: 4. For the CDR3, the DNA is TGTGCCTGGGGCCAGGGGGCGACTAATGAAAAACTGTTTTTT. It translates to CAWGQGATNEKLFF. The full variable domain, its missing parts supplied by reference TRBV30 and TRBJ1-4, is SQTIHQWPATLVQPVGSPLSLECTVEGTSNPNLYWYRQAAGRGLQLLFYSVGIGQISSEVPQNLSASRPQDRQFILSSKKLLLSDSGFYLCAWGQGATNEKLFFGSGTQLSVL.

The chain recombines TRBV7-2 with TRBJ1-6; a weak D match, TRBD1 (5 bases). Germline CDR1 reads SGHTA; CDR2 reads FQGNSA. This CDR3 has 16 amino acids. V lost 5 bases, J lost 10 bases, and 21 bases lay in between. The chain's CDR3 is CASSRNSGGNGSPLHF. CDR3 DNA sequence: TGTGCCAGCAGCCGCAATTCTGGGGGGAATGGCTCACCCCTCCACTTT.

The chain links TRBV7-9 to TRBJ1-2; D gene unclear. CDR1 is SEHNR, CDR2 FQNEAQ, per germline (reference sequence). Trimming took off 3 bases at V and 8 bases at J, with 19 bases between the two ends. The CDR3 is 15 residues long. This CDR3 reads CASSFSWAGERGYTF. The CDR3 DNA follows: TGTGCCAGCAGCTTTAGTTGGGCTGGGGAGCGCGGCTACACCTTC.

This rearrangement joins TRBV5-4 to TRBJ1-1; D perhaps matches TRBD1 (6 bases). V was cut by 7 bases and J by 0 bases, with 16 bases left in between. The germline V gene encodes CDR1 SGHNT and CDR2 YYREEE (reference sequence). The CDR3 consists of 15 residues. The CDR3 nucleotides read TGTGCCAGCCAGCCACAGGGACCTATGAACACTGAAGCTTTCTTT. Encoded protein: CASQPQGPMNTEAFF.

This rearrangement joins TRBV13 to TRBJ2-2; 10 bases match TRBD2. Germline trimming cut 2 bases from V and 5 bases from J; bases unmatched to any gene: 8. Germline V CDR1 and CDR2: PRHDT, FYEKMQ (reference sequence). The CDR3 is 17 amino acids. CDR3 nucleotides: TGTGCCAGCAGCTTAAGGACACTAGCGGGGAGGACCGGGGAGCTGTTTTTT. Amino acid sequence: CASSLRTLAGRTGELFF.

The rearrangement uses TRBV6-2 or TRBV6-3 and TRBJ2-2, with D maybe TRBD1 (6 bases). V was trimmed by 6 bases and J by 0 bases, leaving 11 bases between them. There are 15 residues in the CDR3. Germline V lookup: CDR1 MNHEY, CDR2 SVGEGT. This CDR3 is CASSGTTANTGELFF. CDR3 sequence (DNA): TGTGCCAGCAGCGGGACAACCGCGAACACCGGGGAGCTGTTTTTT.

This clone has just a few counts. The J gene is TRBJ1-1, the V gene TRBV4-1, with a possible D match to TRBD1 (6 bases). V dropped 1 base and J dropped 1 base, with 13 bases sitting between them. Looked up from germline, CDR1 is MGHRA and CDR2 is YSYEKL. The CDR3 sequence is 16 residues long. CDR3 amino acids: CASSQGVGAGNTEAFF. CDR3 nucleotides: TGCGCCAGCAGCCAAGGAGTGGGGGCAGGGAACACTGAAGCTTTCTTT.

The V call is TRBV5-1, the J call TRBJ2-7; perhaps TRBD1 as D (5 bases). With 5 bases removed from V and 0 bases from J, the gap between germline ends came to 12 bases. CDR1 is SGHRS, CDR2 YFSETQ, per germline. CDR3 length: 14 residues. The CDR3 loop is CASRRQTSSYEQYF. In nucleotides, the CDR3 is TGCGCCAGCAGACGACAGACCAGCTCCTACGAGCAGTACTTC. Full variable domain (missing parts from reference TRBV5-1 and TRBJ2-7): KAGVTQTPRYLIKTRGQQVTLSCSPISGHRSVSWYQQTPGQGLQFLFEYFSETQRNKGNFPGRFSGRQFSNSRSEMNVSTLELGDSALYLCASRRQTSSYEQYFGPGTRLTVT.

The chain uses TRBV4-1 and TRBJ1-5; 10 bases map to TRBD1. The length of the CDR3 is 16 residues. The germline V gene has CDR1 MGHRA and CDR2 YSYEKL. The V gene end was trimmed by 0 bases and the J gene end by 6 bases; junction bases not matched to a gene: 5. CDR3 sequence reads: CASSQDGGQGPQPQHF. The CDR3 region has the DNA TGCGCCAGCAGCCAAGATGGGGGACAGGGGCCTCAGCCCCAGCATTTT.